Described below is a single T cell receptor (beta chain) sequence and its context. This specimen belongs to a study of blood T cell repertoires in COVID-19. As for the study in general: Collection of acute and convalescent COVID-19 samples took place in the United States, Italy and Spain.

The CDR3 extends over 13 amino acids. Per germline, CDR1 SEHNR and CDR2 FQNEAQ (reference sequence). After removal of 10 bases from V and 7 bases from J, the junction contained 6 bases not matched to a gene. How the authors handled the data: Estimated nucleated cell counts came from reference gene primer amplification. Libraries were prepared by immunoSEQ multiplex PCR; TCRdb keeps only in-frame clonotypes and omits some of them. V, J and clone size derive from that table, while D and trimming were established from the DNA sequence. The sample has about 120,000 clones, approximately 83% seen once. This TCR came from a man at least 80 years old with acute or convalescent COVID-19. This sequence joins TRBV7-9 and TRBJ1-6; TRBD1 matches at 8 bases. Source material: peripheral blood. CDR3 sequence (DNA): TGTGCCACCTCCAGGGGGCTCAATTCACCCCTCCACTTT. Translated: CATSRGLNSPLHF.